A selection of T cell receptor beta chains follows, all from one sample in a study of cytomegalovirus exposure and HLA in healthy donors. Libraries were prepared by immunoSEQ multiplex PCR; TCRdb keeps only in-frame clonotypes and omits some of them. The sample records around 94,000 clones, approximately 88% being singletons. The specimen sequenced was PBMCs. Receptors were obtained from a man aged 18-30 years in good health and CMV-seronegative. The CDR3 runs from the conserved cysteine through the conserved F or W. D genes are given only for firm matches. The size entry is marked missing in some rows and otherwise reads once, few, many or a size class.

>TRBV11-2|11|.|TRBJ2-7|.
CASSLGPEQYF
TGTGCCAGCAGCTTAGGGCCCGAGCAGTACTTC
>TRBV29-1|13|.|TRBJ2-7|TRBD2
CSVTAGITYEQYF
TGCAGCGTGACAGCGGGGATTACCTACGAGCAGTACTTC
>TRBV25-1|13|.|TRBJ1-2|.
CASSRGTFYGYTF
TGTGCCAGCAGTCGGGGAACCTTCTATGGCTACACCTTC
>TRBV7-8|20|.|TRBJ1-6|TRBD1
CASSLAVGQGKSSYNSPLHF
TGTGCCAGCAGCTTAGCTGTGGGACAGGGCAAAAGCTCCTATAATTCACCCCTCCACTTT
>TRBV2|14|.|TRBJ2-5|.
CASDLSGFKETQYF
TGTGCCAGCGACTTATCAGGGTTCAAAGAGACCCAGTACTTC
>TRBV18|14|.|TRBJ1-5|.
CASSPPGGNQPQHF
TGTGCCAGCTCACCACCAGGGGGAAATCAGCCCCAGCATTTT
>TRBV5-6|15|.|TRBJ1-6|.
CASSSRVLHTSPLHF
TGTGCCAGCAGCTCCCGGGTCCTGCATACTTCACCCCTCCACTTT
>TRBV6-5|12|.|TRBJ1-2|.
CATYRVNYGYTF
TGTGCCACATACAGGGTTAACTATGGCTACACCTTC
>TRBV6-4|15|.|TRBJ2-1|TRBD2
CASSEASGSYNEQFF
TGTGCCAGCAGTGAAGCTAGCGGGAGTTACAATGAGCAGTTCTTC
>TRBV29-1|15|.|TRBJ2-1|TRBD2
CSVPWTSGIYNEQFF
TGCAGCGTACCCTGGACTAGCGGGATCTACAATGAGCAGTTCTTC
>TRBV11-1|14|.|TRBJ2-1|TRBD2
CASSLAGLAVEQFF
TGTGCCAGCAGCTTAGCTGGACTAGCTGTCGAGCAGTTCTTC
>TRBV5-1|13|few|TRBJ2-7|TRBD1
CASSLAGTGVLYF
TGCGCCAGCAGCTTGGCGGGCACAGGGGTTCTGTACTTC
>TRBV2|14|few|TRBJ1-1|TRBD1
CASSEGQGPLGAFF
TGTGCCAGCAGTGAGGGACAGGGGCCCCTCGGAGCTTTCTTT
>TRBV30|13|.|TRBJ2-5|.
CAWSVRLGETQYF
TGTGCCTGGAGTGTACGACTAGGGGAGACCCAGTACTTC
>TRBV6-5|11|.|TRBJ2-3|.
CAATLTDTQYF
TGTGCCGCGACTCTCACAGATACGCAGTATTTT
>TRBV2|15|.|TRBJ2-3|.
CASSPRGLSTDTQYF
TGTGCCAGCAGTCCCCGGGGGTTGAGCACAGATACGCAGTATTTT
>TRBV6-4|15|.|TRBJ2-1|TRBD2
CASSGTSGSYNEQFF
TGTGCCAGCTCCGGGACTAGCGGCTCCTACAATGAGCAGTTCTTC
>TRBV6-1|14|.|TRBJ1-1|.
CASSLPTVNTEAFF
TGTGCCAGCAGTCTACCTACAGTGAACACTGAAGCTTTCTTT
>TRBV7-2|15|.|TRBJ2-2|TRBD1
CASSSDRARTGELFF
TGTGCCAGCAGCTCAGACAGGGCTCGCACCGGGGAGCTGTTTTTT
>TRBV2|13|few|TRBJ1-1|.
CASSEDHNTEAFF
TGTGCCAGCAGTGAAGATCATAACACTGAAGCTTTCTTT
>TRBV5-4|15|.|TRBJ2-1|.
CASSLRRDSYNEQFF
TGTGCCAGCAGCTTGCGGCGGGACTCCTACAATGAGCAGTTCTTC
>TRBV9|11|.|TRBJ2-3|.
CASSAEDTQYF
TGTGCCAGCAGCGCGGAGGATACGCAGTATTTT
>TRBV11-1|16|.|TRBJ2-3|.
CASSFLQASSTDTQYF
TGTGCCAGCAGCTTTTTACAGGCCTCTAGCACAGATACGCAGTATTTT
>TRBV6-6|16|.|TRBJ2-3|TRBD1
CASSYFGDRGTDTQYF
TGTGCCAGCAGTTATTTCGGGGACAGGGGCACAGATACGCAGTATTTT
>TRBV18|15|.|TRBJ1-1|TRBD1
CASSPDRGWVTEAFF
TGTGCCAGCTCACCGGACAGGGGGTGGGTCACTGAAGCTTTCTTT
>TRBV2|13|.|TRBJ1-2|.
CASSSGINYGYTF
TGTGCCAGCAGCTCGGGTATTAACTATGGCTACACCTTC
>TRBV9|17|.|TRBJ2-3|TRBD2
CASSVSTSGRLADTQYF
TGTGCCAGCAGCGTAAGCACTAGCGGGAGGTTGGCAGATACGCAGTATTTT
>TRBV6-6|15|.|TRBJ1-1|.
CASSYSGGLGTEAFF
TGTGCCAGCAGTTACTCTGGGGGGTTGGGTACTGAAGCTTTCTTT
>TRBV6-1|13|.|TRBJ2-1|.
CASSVLPYNEQFF
TGTGCCAGCAGTGTCCTACCCTACAATGAGCAGTTCTTC
>TRBV19|15|.|TRBJ1-1|.
CASSNPGGGNTEAFF
TGTGCCAGTAGTAATCCCGGCGGCGGGAACACTGAAGCTTTCTTT
>TRBV2|14|.|TRBJ1-1|TRBD1
CASKKDRLNTEAFF
TGTGCCAGCAAAAAGGACAGGCTGAACACTGAAGCTTTCTTT
>TRBV6-1|15|.|TRBJ2-1|.
CASSERWKRTSWGFF
TGTGCCAGCAGTGAACGTTGGAAGCGGACCTCTTGGGGGTTCTTC
>TRBV30|16|.|TRBJ1-1|.
CAWSVRQVEENTEAFF
TGTGCCTGGAGTGTACGTCAGGTCGAAGAAAACACTGAAGCTTTCTTT
>TRBV4-3|19|once|TRBJ2-7|TRBD2
CASSQGGAASGIYSGEQYF
TGCGCCAGCAGCCAAGGCGGGGCGGCTAGCGGGATCTACTCGGGGGAGCAGTACTTC
>TRBV9|15|.|TRBJ2-3|.
CASSTRVARADTQYF
TGTGCCAGCAGCACTAGGGTGGCTAGAGCAGATACGCAGTATTTT
>TRBV5-1|14|.|TRBJ1-1|.
CASSFGHLNTEAFF
TGCGCCAGCAGCTTCGGACACCTGAACACTGAAGCTTTCTTT
>TRBV30|12|.|TRBJ2-7|.
CAWSRGTYEQYF
TGTGCCTGGAGTAGGGGAACCTACGAGCAGTACTTC
>TRBV9|17|few|TRBJ2-7|TRBD1
CASSATLTGGNTYEQYF
TGTGCCAGCAGCGCCACCTTGACAGGGGGCAATACCTACGAGCAGTACTTC
>TRBV4-1|15|.|TRBJ2-3|.
CASSQDFGFTDTQYF
TGCGCCAGCAGCCAAGATTTTGGCTTTACAGATACGCAGTATTTT
>TRBV29-1|14|.|TRBJ1-1|.
CSVLRGPVNTEAFF
TGCAGCGTCCTCCGGGGTCCGGTGAACACTGAAGCTTTCTTT
>TRBV20-1|11|.|TRBJ2-7|TRBD1
CRVGTGDEQYF
TGCAGGGTCGGGACAGGGGACGAGCAGTACTTC
>TRBV6-5|15|.|TRBJ1-4|.
CASSYRTGSNEKLFF
TGTGCCAGCAGTTACCGGACGGGAAGTAATGAAAAACTGTTTTTT
>TRBV5-6|16|once|TRBJ1-4|.
CASSLVLQGINEKLFF
TGTGCCAGCAGCTTGGTTCTACAGGGAATTAATGAAAAACTGTTTTTT
>TRBV6-4|15|once|TRBJ2-3|TRBD2
CASSDSSGRGDTQYF
TGTGCCAGCAGTGACTCGAGCGGGAGGGGGGATACGCAGTATTTT
>TRBV27|14|.|TRBJ1-2|.
CASSYSGTSYGYTF
TGTGCCAGCAGTTATTCCGGGACATCATATGGCTACACCTTC
>TRBV5-1|17|.|TRBJ1-1|.
CASSGRGNTGVGTEAFF
TGCGCCAGCAGCGGGCGGGGAAATACGGGGGTTGGCACTGAAGCTTTCTTT
>TRBV6-5|11|once|TRBJ1-2|.
CASRESSGYTF
TGTGCCAGCAGGGAGTCGAGTGGCTACACCTTC
>TRBV6-6|12|.|TRBJ2-5|.
CASGEARETQYF
TGTGCCAGCGGGGAGGCTAGAGAGACCCAGTACTTC
>TRBV11-3|14|.|TRBJ2-7|TRBD1
CASSLRTGGGEQYF
TGTGCCAGCAGCCTACGGACAGGGGGAGGTGAGCAGTACTTC
>TRBV18|14|.|TRBJ1-5|.
CASSPEGVFQPQHF
TGTGCCAGCTCACCCGAGGGGGTTTTTCAGCCCCAGCATTTT
>TRBV2|13|.|TRBJ1-5|.
CASSEMEAQPQHF
TGTGCCAGCAGTGAAATGGAGGCTCAGCCCCAGCATTTT
>TRBV9|16|.|TRBJ2-7|TRBD2
CASSPFSRAGELEQYF
TGTGCCAGCAGCCCCTTTTCACGAGCGGGAGAACTCGAGCAGTACTTC
>TRBV19|16|.|TRBJ1-4|TRBD1
CASSTGQGTTNEKLFF
TGTGCCAGTAGTACGGGACAGGGAACAACTAATGAAAAACTGTTTTTT
>TRBV9|17|.|TRBJ2-2|TRBD1
CASSTPRGQGSSGELFF
TGTGCCAGCAGCACCCCAAGGGGACAGGGATCTAGCGGGGAGCTGTTTTTT
>TRBV9|15|.|TRBJ1-2|TRBD1
CASSVVRTGLDGYTF
TGTGCCAGCAGCGTAGTTCGGACAGGGCTTGATGGCTACACCTTC